This TCR beta chain was found in a study of T cells in Graves' hyperthyroidism and ophthalmopathy. Whole-study findings and limits: Ophthalmopathy cases were set apart from stable hyperthyroidism by a 13 V-J model.

Comments on this clonotype: Its specificity is not known.

TCR beta CDR3 sequences were amplified from RNA transcripts. The HTBI primer set was used in a first-round RT-PCR of the TCR CDR3. One entry per CDR3 protein, called by TCRdb with MiXCR from the multiplex PCR reads. The data contain a few hundred thousand distinct CDR3 sequences, 15% to 19% of them singletons. The germline CDR1 and CDR2 sequences are MDHEN and SYDVKM. V lost 7 bases to trimming and J lost 4 bases, with 11 bases between them. The CDR3 consists of 12 residues. The definition of stable Graves' hyperthyroidism was no ophthalmopathy progression within 18 months. Fresh 10 ml peripheral blood yielded PBMCs.

Sequencing was done on a sample of blood. The sequence came from a woman aged 25 to 39 with Graves' hyperthyroidism. The chain recombines TRBV28 with TRBJ2-7; a weak D match, TRBD2 (5 bases). In nucleotides, the CDR3 is TGTGCCAGCAATCGGGAATTATACGAGCAGTACTTC. Translation gives CASNRELYEQYF.